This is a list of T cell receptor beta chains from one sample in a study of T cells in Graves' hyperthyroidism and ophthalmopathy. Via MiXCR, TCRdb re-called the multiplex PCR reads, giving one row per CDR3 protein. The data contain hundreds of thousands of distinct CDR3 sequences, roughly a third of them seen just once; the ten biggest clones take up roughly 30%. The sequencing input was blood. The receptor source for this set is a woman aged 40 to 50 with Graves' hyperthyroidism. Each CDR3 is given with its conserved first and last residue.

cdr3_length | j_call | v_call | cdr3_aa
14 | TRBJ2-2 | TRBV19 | CASSSRTLTVELFF
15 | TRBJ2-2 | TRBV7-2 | CASSSRLANTGELFF
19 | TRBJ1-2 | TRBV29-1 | CSVEDEGPREPTGYYGYTF
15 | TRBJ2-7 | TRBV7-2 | CASSLARAYIHEQYF
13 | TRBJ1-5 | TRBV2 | CASSWLVGKPQHF
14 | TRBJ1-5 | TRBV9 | CASSPRDFQQPQHF
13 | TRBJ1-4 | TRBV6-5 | CASSRTGRAKLFF
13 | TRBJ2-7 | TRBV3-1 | CASSQGQVYEQYF
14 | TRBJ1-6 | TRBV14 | CASSLYGDNSPLHF
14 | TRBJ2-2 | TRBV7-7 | CASSWTSGAGELFF
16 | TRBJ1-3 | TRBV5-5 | CASSWAGGLVGNTIYF
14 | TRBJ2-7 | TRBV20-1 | CSAPDTAGLYEQYF
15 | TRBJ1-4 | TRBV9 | CASSDNRGLDEKLFF
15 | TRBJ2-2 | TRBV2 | CASIGEAANTGELFF
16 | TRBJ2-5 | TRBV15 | CATSGRTSGTQETQYF
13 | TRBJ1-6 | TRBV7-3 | CASSSTGNSPLHF
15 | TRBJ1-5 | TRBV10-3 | CAISERHSSNQPQHF
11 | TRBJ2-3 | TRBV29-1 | CSVGSGDTQYF
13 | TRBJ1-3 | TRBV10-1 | CASGTGGINTIYF
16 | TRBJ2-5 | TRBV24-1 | CATSDPGTGPGETQYF
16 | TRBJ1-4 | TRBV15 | CASSQPDRGGNEKLFF
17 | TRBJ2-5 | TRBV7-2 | CASSQDWGTRAGETQYF
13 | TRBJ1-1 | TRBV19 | CASSISRNTEAFF
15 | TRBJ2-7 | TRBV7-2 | CASRDGTGPTYEQYF
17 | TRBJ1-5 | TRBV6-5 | CASSHSRFQQPNQPQHF
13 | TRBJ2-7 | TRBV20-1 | CSASMGLSYEQYF
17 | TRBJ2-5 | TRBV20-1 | CSARTRGQPTFQETQYF
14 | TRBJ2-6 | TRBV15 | CATGKQLAANVLTF
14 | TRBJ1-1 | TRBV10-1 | CASSTSQGATEAFF
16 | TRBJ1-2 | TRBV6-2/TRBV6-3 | CASSPGNRGPGYGYTF
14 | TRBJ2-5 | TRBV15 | CATSPRGGLETQYF
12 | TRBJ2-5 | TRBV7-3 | CASSLTFRTQYF
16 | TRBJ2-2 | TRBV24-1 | CATSDFATGNTGELFF
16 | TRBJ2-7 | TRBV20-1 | CSASGGLAGALSEQYF
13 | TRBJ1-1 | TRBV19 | CASSYRMNTEAFF
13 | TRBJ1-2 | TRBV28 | CASSQDLNYDYTF
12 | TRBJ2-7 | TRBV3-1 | CASSQTLAKQYF
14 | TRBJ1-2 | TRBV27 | CASRQEGTAHGYTF
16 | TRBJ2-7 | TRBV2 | CASSGEDRFPAYEQYF
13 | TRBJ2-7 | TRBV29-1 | CSVDGGREYEQYF
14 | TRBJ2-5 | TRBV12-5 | CASGLGGGGETQYF
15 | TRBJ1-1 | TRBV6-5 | CASSYGTGVNTEAFF
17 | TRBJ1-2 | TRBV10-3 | CAISEARLIRENYGYTF
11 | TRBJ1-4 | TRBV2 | CASKAGEKLFF
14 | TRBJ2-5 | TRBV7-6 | CASTPLTNPETQYF
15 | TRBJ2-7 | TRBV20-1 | CSAREREDRAYEQYF
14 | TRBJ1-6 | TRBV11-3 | CASCYSSYNSPLHF
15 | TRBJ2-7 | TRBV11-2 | CASSPRWGQTYEQYF
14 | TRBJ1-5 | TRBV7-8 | CASRDGTGNQPQHF
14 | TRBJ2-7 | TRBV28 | CASRGTGRGYEQYF
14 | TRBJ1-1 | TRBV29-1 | CSVVRGSQYTEAFF
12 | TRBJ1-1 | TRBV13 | CASSQRATEAFF
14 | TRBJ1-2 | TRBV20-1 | CSAMGLGSHYGYTF
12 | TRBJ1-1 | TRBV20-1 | CSARRGALEAFF
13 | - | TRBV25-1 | CASTSQGAREQFF
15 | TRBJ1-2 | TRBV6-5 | CASSSAGGIDYGYTF
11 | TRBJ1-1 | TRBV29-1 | CSGDRGTEAFF
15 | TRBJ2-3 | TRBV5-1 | CASGGPTPSTDTQYF
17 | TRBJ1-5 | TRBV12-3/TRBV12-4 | CASSLGGSGGIDQPQHF
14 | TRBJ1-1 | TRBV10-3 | CAIRAGAGATEAFF